One and the same sample provided the 7 T cell receptor beta chains below, sequenced in a study of immune cell composition in non-small cell lung cancer (dated by TCRdb to between 2016 and 2019). Library preparation used the immunoSEQ multiplex PCR assay. Drawn from immuneACCESS, this table holds only the in-frame rearrangements with V and J called that TCRdb kept. Clones are partly lost; checked studies trace under half to an unresolved V gene and leave the rest unexplained. The sample data list roughly 14,000 clones, and under 75% of these were observed just once. Of the sample, 7.5% falls within the top ten clones. Specimen: lung tumor tissue. The source is a human donor with non-small cell lung cancer.

This clone was counted between two and nine times. The CDR3 spells CASTTGDWYQPQHF. CDR3 coding DNA: TGTGCCAGTACCACCGGGGACTGGTATCAGCCCCAGCATTTT. The J gene is TRBJ1-5, the V gene TRBV19, with a weak D call TRBD1 (5 bases). This CDR3 has 14 residues. Germline assignment: CDR1 LNHDA and CDR2 SQIVND (reference sequence). Trimming took 7 bases from V and 5 from J, leaving 15 bases between them.

This clone was counted between two and nine times. The chain uses TRBV6-5 and TRBJ1-6, with D perhaps matching TRBD1 (6 bases). V was trimmed by 0 bases and J by 13 bases, leaving 7 bases between them. This CDR3 contains 12 residues. The germline V gene encodes CDR1 MNHEY and CDR2 SVGAGI. CDR3: CASSYSRGPLHF. The CDR3 bases are TGTGCCAGCAGTTACTCCAGGGGCCCCCTCCACTTT.

V gene TRBV4-2 combines with J gene TRBJ1-6, with 7 nucleotides matching TRBD1. CDR1 is LGHNA and CDR2 is YNFKEQ in the germline V gene. The trim removed 0 bases at V and 6 bases at J, leaving 5 bases unmatched. CDR3 length: 16 amino acids. CDR3 in DNA: TGTGCCAGCAGCCAAGATCGAAACAGGGGTAATTCACCCCTCCACTTT. Amino acids: CASSQDRNRGNSPLHF.

A few counts support this clone. V gene TRBV10-1 combines with J gene TRBJ1-5; tentative D call: TRBD1 (6 bases). With 10 bases removed from V and 6 bases from J, the gap between germline ends came to 13 bases. The CDR3 sequence is 12 residues long. CDR1 is WNHNN, CDR2 SYGVQD, per germline (reference sequence). CDR3 sequence: CAILTGPQPQHF. In DNA form, the CDR3 reads TGCGCCATCCTAACAGGGCCTCAGCCCCAGCATTTT.

This clone was recorded a few times. The chain employs TRBV19 and TRBJ2-7; D is unclear. Germline lookup yields CDR1 LNHDA and CDR2 SQIVND (reference sequence). Between the trimmed V and J ends, which lost 3 bases and 2 bases, there was a span of 8 bases. The CDR3 loop spans 13 amino acids. For the CDR3, the DNA is TGTGCCAGTAGTATCCTAGACGCCTACGAGCAGTACTTC. Translated, it gives CASSILDAYEQYF.

This chain uses TRBV7-6 with TRBJ2-3; 12 positions agree with TRBD2. CDR3 length: 21 amino acids. The ends lost 1 base at V and 0 bases at J; junction bases unmatched: 14. CDR1 and CDR2 (germline): SGHVS, FNYEAQ. CDR3 bases: TGTGCCAGCAGCTTAGAGCCCCCCCTAGCGGGGGGGCCTATGAGCACAGATACGCAGTATTTT. Translation gives CASSLEPPLAGGPMSTDTQYF.

This rearrangement joins TRBV7-9 to TRBJ2-3, with 7 bases matching TRBD1. Germline values: CDR1 SEHNR, CDR2 FQNEAQ (reference sequence). V dropped 4 bases and J dropped 2; count of bases not matched to a gene: 6. The CDR3 covers 15 residues. The CDR3 is CASSSGQLFTDTQYF. The DNA for the CDR3 is TGTGCCAGCAGCTCGGGACAGTTATTCACAGATACGCAGTATTTT.